This T cell receptor (beta chain) was obtained from a study of shared clonotypes between healthy human individuals (dated by TCRdb to the early 2020s). Regarding the complete study: The cohort included a few men and a couple of women between 18 and 49 years of age. For each donor, CD4 naive and CD4 memory were each run on three plates, CD8 naive on two plates, and CD8 memory on one plate. Blood TCR repertoires of a handful of healthy adults were deeply sequenced to estimate repertoire size and the extent of clonotype sharing between individuals. To increase sequencing depth and limit assay-specific biases, TCR repertoire library preparation and sequencing were carried out by different laboratories using diverse techniques. Per donor, leukapheresis produced somewhere between about 0.94 and 9.5 billion PBMCs. General study outcomes and caveats: Even with the large sequencing depth, rarefaction of the sorted-subset datasets indicated that sequencing was incomplete. Only blood was sampled, and tissue TCR repertoires likely differ from those in blood. Compared with non-shared clonotypes, clonotypes shared by all four sorted-subset donors had higher generation probabilities. When a few donors were compared, the shared fraction of clonotypes was 5% to 6.5% for naive CD4, approximately 3.5% for naive CD8, 2.3% for memory CD4, and 0.4% for memory CD8. The genetic and exposure-history diversity represented was limited by the small number of donors. Based on pairwise subsampling, the degree of clonotype sharing among donors was expected to be affected by sequencing depth. Naive subsets generally had larger estimated clonotype richness than memory subsets.

V loses 0 bases of germline sequence and J loses 0 bases, and the interval between the two ends is 13 bases. Including cysteine and phenylalanine, the CDR3 has 17 amino acids. Of all the DNA, just the CDR3 is kept, 51 bases in frame from base 1. From a lookup of the germline V gene, CDR1 and CDR2 are SGHRS and YFSETQ. The donors were healthy, HIV-negative adults who had no recently reported acute infections or vaccinations. All donors were Caucasian adults living in Nashville, Tennessee, USA. CD8 memory samples combined magnetically selected CD45RO+ cells with CCR7-negative CD45RA+ effector memory (TemRA) cells. Blood was collected by leukapheresis, and PBMCs were isolated by Ficoll-Histopaque density gradient centrifugation and then cryopreserved in liquid nitrogen vapor phase. Purity and quantity of every magnetically sorted T cell population were checked by analytical flow cytometry. From each sorted fraction, genomic DNA was isolated and quantified by UV absorbance on a Nanodrop 2000c.

Using the deep immunoSEQ assay, TCR CDR3 regions were amplified from genomic DNA by multiplex PCR. Extracted genomic DNA from each cell subset was distributed evenly across all wells of several immunoSEQ 96-well plates, and each plate was treated as a replicate. Each replicate PCR for sorted subsets received approximately 200 ng genomic DNA, equal to 30,000 or so T cell genomes. The purified libraries were quantified using a Qubit 3.0 fluorometer, sized with a Bioanalyzer 2100, and then quantified again using the KAPA Library Quantification kit. Each immunoSEQ 96-well plate was sequenced on its own single-read 150-cycle Illumina NextSeq 550 flow cell. Turning to the authors' computational methods: Because only junctional sequences without quality scores were contained in the immunoSEQ output, filtering matching that applied to full-length reads could not be performed. Sequences were annotated with PyIR, a Python wrapper for IgBLAST v1.9, using IMGT germline references to assign V/J genes and CDR3. Reads were removed for weak V/J assignments (E-value above 1e-6), missing CDR3, stop codons, out-of-frame junctions, or ambiguous translated residues. A V3J clonotype was defined by an identical inferred V gene, J gene, and CDR3 amino acid sequence. Percentage overlap between repertoires was computed as shared unique clonotypes divided by the size of the smaller repertoire. Richness of each repertoire was evaluated using RTK rarefaction, the Chao1 estimator, and Recon v2.1 estimates of unobserved clonotypes. For all TCRbeta clonotypes obtained by the gDNA method from several donors, generation probabilities were computed with OLGA. Entries here come from immuneACCESS through TCRdb and include only in-frame sequences with V and J called. Some clones fail to appear in such tables; in the studies checked, an unresolved V gene covers under half of the shortfall, and the cause of the remainder is unknown. The V and J calls and clone size were taken over from that table, and D and trimming were inferred from the DNA. The sample table holds about 380,000 clones, of which 95% to 97% were seen once. Of the sample, around 0.29% is held by the ten largest clones.

As concerns this clone: It has no known antigen specificity. No qualities accompany the bases; no much larger clone lies one base away.

This TCR was sampled from a man aged 25-45 years in good health. The V gene is TRBV5-1 and the J gene is TRBJ1-5; no D segment can be confidently identified. The material sequenced was memory CD8+ T cells sorted from blood. The sample's cell subset or site label, decoded: CD45RO+ cells pooled with CCR7-negative TemRA cells. The CDR3: CASSLDTDLYSNQPQHF. The DNA sequence is given as TGCGCCAGCAGCTTGGACACCGACCTTTATAGCAATCAGCCCCAGCATTTT.